Listed below are T cell receptor beta chains from one sample, sequenced in a study of CD8+ T cells in alopecia areata. Measured with immunoSEQ multiplex PCR; TCRdb has only the in-frame clones, and not every one. The table includes fewer than 250,000 clones, more than 55% detected once. Specimen: CD4+ T cells sorted from blood, collected at approximately week 50, from a patient treated with tofacitinib. The receptors were sampled from a human donor with alopecia areata. Each CDR3 is given with its conserved first and last residue. Each record gives: V gene, J gene, CDR3 protein.

TRBV29-1	TRBJ2-1	CSVESLFGLTYNEQFF
TRBV29-1	TRBJ2-7	CSVIGRGAHEQYF
TRBV6-5	TRBJ1-6	CASSTTTGDSPLHF
TRBV5-4	TRBJ2-2	CASSLVSKVAGELFF
TRBV30	TRBJ1-1	CAWSVRLSLEAFF
TRBV2	TRBJ2-2	CASSSTGPYTGELFF
TRBV29-1	TRBJ2-5	CSVKDRGRGETQYF
TRBV29-1	TRBJ2-3	CSVVRGGTDTQYF
TRBV15	TRBJ1-5	CATSRGQDSNQPQHF
TRBV19	TRBJ1-2	CASSPGGQGYYGYTF
TRBV7-2	TRBJ2-1	CASSLLIAGLEQFF
TRBV29-1	TRBJ2-7	CSVLDLVEQYF
TRBV10-2	TRBJ2-3	CASAATDTQYF
TRBV30	TRBJ1-5	CAWKGKTGAVGQPQHF
TRBV30	TRBJ2-7	CAWNRDTSSYEQYF
TRBV4-3	TRBJ1-2	CASSQALWQGSYGYTF
TRBV7-2	TRBJ2-1	CASSPGTFLYNEQFF
TRBV30	TRBJ1-6	CAWSVGPPGGSPLHF
TRBV10-3	TRBJ2-7	CAISDGTPYEQYF
TRBV27	TRBJ1-6	CASKIRADSPLHF
TRBV2	TRBJ2-1	CASSAEDYNEQFF
TRBV12-5	TRBJ2-1	CASGEVVNEQFF
TRBV6-1	TRBJ1-6	CASSEAHRPNSPLHF